This section outlines one T cell receptor (beta chain) sequence together with its context. Its matching antigen is unknown. Everyone who donated was a healthy Caucasian. These data originate in a study of identical twins. Study conclusions and caveats: Out-of-frame beta chain sequences displayed weaker excess sharing between twins. Fewer insertions characterized abundant cord blood beta clonotypes, whereas memory repertoires showed none.

Trimming stripped 3 bases from V and 2 bases from J, with 17 bases between. This CDR3 is 17 amino acids long. Germline assignment: CDR1 SGHVS and CDR2 FQNEAQ. TCRdb ran MiXCR on the 5' RACE reads and lists one entry per CDR3 protein. Here the sample spans fewer than 650,000 distinct CDR3 sequences, roughly 7.1% being singletons. This same sample was also taken into another study, of yellow fever vaccine responses in identical twins.

The sample was PBMCs. The J gene is TRBJ1-5, the V gene TRBV7-8, with D tentatively TRBD1 (5 bases). The TCR comes from a young woman in good health. Here the CDR3 DNA reads TGTGCCAGCAGCTTTGCGACAGACGGGGGTGGCAATCAGCCCCAGCATTTT. The encoded protein is CASSFATDGGGNQPQHF.